What follows are 15 T cell receptor beta chains derived from one specimen sequenced in a study of a mutant IDH1 vaccine in newly diagnosed glioma. Data came from immunoSEQ multiplex PCR; TCRdb stores just in-frame clones and leaves some out. The sample shows roughly 130,000 clones, around 80% of them seen only once. Antigen specificity for these receptors is unknown. Time point reported: week 11, during vaccination. All doses held 300 ug of mutant IDH1 20-mer peptide, with topical imiquimod. The sequenced sample was PBMCs, obtained from a glioma patient whose treatment included an IDH1 peptide vaccine. Receptors originate from a man aged 35 to 55 with glioma.

The chain has TRBV15 and TRBJ2-3, with 9 positions matching TRBD1. The CDR3 has 13 residues. CDR1 is LNHNV, CDR2 YYDKDF, per germline (reference sequence). J lost 6 bases, V lost 5 bases, and 3 bases had no gene match. CDR3 coding DNA: TGTGCCACCAGCGGACAGGGGACCGATACGCAGTATTTT. Translating it yields CATSGQGTDTQYF.

J is TRBJ1-1 and V is TRBV18; the match to TRBD1 covers 8 bases. Looked up from germline, CDR1 is KGHSH and CDR2 is LQKENI. The ends lost 5 bases at V and 1 base at J; junction bases unmatched: 3. The CDR3 extends over 14 amino acids. CDR3 protein: CASSGQGANTEAFF. In nucleotides, the CDR3 is TGTGCCAGCTCAGGACAGGGAGCGAACACTGAAGCTTTCTTT. Looking up the rest from reference TRBV18 and TRBJ1-1 gives the full variable domain: NAGVMQNPRHLVRRRGQEARLRCSPMKGHSHVYWYRQLPEEGLKFMVYLQKENIIDESGMPKERFSAEFPKEGPSILRIQQVVRGDSAAYFCASSGQGANTEAFFGQGTRLTVV.

For the CDR3, the DNA is TGTGCCAGCAGTTACCACAGGGGGGCCTATAATTCACCCCTCCACTTT. Its protein product is CASSYHRGAYNSPLHF. The chain has TRBV6-6 and TRBJ1-6; TRBD1 matches 8 bases. The V segment lost 2 bases and the J segment 2 bases; nucleotides outside the gene matches: 2. The CDR3 loop spans 16 amino acids. Per the germline V gene, CDR1 is MNHNY and CDR2 is SVGAGI (reference sequence).

The chain links TRBV9 to TRBJ1-2, with 7 nucleotides matching TRBD1. The germline V gene has CDR1 SGDLS and CDR2 YYNGEE. This CDR3 region has 16 residues. With 2 bases clipped from V and 2 bases from J, the junction kept 9 bases outside the gene matches. In DNA form, the CDR3 reads TGTGCCAGCAGCGTGGACAGGTCGCCTCTCAACTATGGCTACACCTTC. It encodes CASSVDRSPLNYGYTF.

V is TRBV7-9 and J is TRBJ1-6; D is possibly TRBD1 (5 bases). Deletions cut 5 bases from V and 8 bases from J, with 16 bases between. Germline V CDR1 and CDR2: SEHNR, FQNEAQ (reference sequence). CDR3 size: 15 residues. The CDR3: CASSLLGDSYSPLHF. CDR3 DNA: TGTGCCAGCAGCCTCCTGGGAGACAGTTATTCACCCCTCCACTTT. Filled out from reference TRBV7-9 and TRBJ1-6, the complete variable domain reads DTGVSQNPRHKITKRGQNVTFRCDPISEHNRLYWYRQTLGQGPEFLTYFQNEAQLEKSRLLSDRFSAERPKGSFSTLEIQRTEQGDSAMYLCASSLLGDSYSPLHFGNGTRLTVT.

CDR3 sequence: CASSLAGTVQETQYF. The CDR3 bases are TGTGCCAGCAGCTTGGCCGGGACAGTCCAAGAGACCCAGTACTTC. The chain uses TRBV5-4 and TRBJ2-5, with TRBD1 matching 7 bases. V lost 0 bases to trimming and J lost 1 base; unmatched junction nucleotides: 3. The CDR3 contains 15 residues. The V gene's germline CDR1 is SGHNT and CDR2 YYREEE (reference sequence).

The chain joins TRBV2 to TRBJ1-4; D unresolved. Germline-derived CDR1 and CDR2 are SNHLY and FYNNEI. This CDR3 has 13 residues. Trimming removed 2 bases at V and 4 bases at J, with 5 bases between. CDR3 coding DNA: TGTGCCAGCAGTGAAATTCTTAATGAAAAACTGTTTTTT. It codes for CASSEILNEKLFF.

The chain has TRBV6-1 and TRBJ1-4; D may be TRBD1 (6 bases). This CDR3 spans 15 amino acids. Trimming removed 6 bases at V and 0 bases at J, with 11 bases between. Germline V gene lookup returns CDR1 MNHNS and CDR2 SASEGT. The CDR3 here is CASRGTPATNEKLFF. CDR3 sequence (DNA): TGTGCCAGCAGGGGGACACCCGCAACTAATGAAAAACTGTTTTTT.

This clone was detected a few times. This rearrangement joins TRBV27 to TRBJ1-2; TRBD1 aligns across 11 bases. The length of the CDR3 is 14 residues. J gave up 3 bases and V 4 bases, and 1 base lay outside the gene matches. The germline V gene encodes CDR1 MNHEY and CDR2 SMNVEV (reference sequence). CDR3: CASSSGQGDYGYTF. In DNA form, the CDR3 reads TGTGCCAGCAGTTCGGGACAGGGGGACTATGGCTACACCTTC.

The J gene is TRBJ2-3, the V gene TRBV12-2; the table assigns TRBD1, which was not confirmed against the DNA. TRBV12-2 is a known pseudogene. The CDR3 consists of 16 residues. The CDR3 protein is CASRLEQGVSTDTQYF. DNA for the CDR3: TGTGCAAGTCGCTTAGAACAGGGGGTGAGCACAGATACGCAGTATTTT.

This clone showed up just once. V and J are TRBV10-2 and TRBJ2-7, with D unresolved. Germline lookup yields CDR1 WSHSY and CDR2 SAAADI. Trimming took 3 bases from V and 3 from J, leaving 9 bases between them. The CDR3 has 13 amino acids. CDR3 coding DNA: TGCGCCAGCAGTGACCAGGAGAACTACGAGCAGTACTTC. Translation gives CASSDQENYEQYF.

The rearrangement joins TRBV9 to TRBJ2-1; D is unresolved. The ends were cut back, 0 bases at V and 0 bases at J, with 4 bases in the middle. There are 14 residues in the CDR3. From germline, CDR1 is SGDLS and CDR2 YYNGEE. This chain's CDR3 is CASSVETSYNEQFF. The CDR3 DNA follows: TGTGCCAGCAGCGTAGAGACCTCCTACAATGAGCAGTTCTTC.

The chain couples TRBV5-1 to TRBJ2-7, with TRBD1 matching 7 bases. CDR1 SGHRS and CDR2 YFSETQ come from the germline V gene. This CDR3 comprises 17 residues. The V segment lost 2 bases and the J segment 1 base; nucleotides outside the gene matches: 12. This CDR3 reads CASSLPIRQGRSYEQYF. The CDR3 bases are TGCGCCAGCAGCTTACCCATCCGACAGGGCCGGTCCTACGAGCAGTACTTC.

J is TRBJ1-2 and V is TRBV20-1; D is undetermined. This CDR3 is 11 amino acids long. From germline, CDR1 is DFQATT and CDR2 SNEGSKA (reference sequence). Trimming removed 4 bases from V and 5 bases from J, with 8 bases in between. The CDR3 loop is CSAKMGYGYTF. As DNA, the CDR3 is TGCAGTGCTAAGATGGGTTATGGCTACACCTTC.

In this sample, this clone turned up a few times. J is TRBJ1-5 and V is TRBV30; 10 nucleotides match TRBD1. Germline V lookup: CDR1 GTSNPN, CDR2 SVGIG (reference sequence). J lost 2 bases, V lost 0 bases, and 7 bases had no gene match. The CDR3 length is 17 residues. DNA for the CDR3: TGTGCCTGGAGTGTACCCCGACAGGGGGCCGGCAATCAGCCCCAGCATTTT. Its translation is CAWSVPRQGAGNQPQHF.